The TCR beta chain under discussion was sequenced for a study of cytomegalovirus exposure and HLA in healthy donors. Points from the study as a whole: In the roughly 120 validation repertoires, a later analysis found that first-cohort TCR clusters tended to co-occur. Across donors, most TCRs were seen rarely, yet some public ones were widespread. Reported results showed that the classifier diagnosed cytomegalovirus status with high specificity and sensitivity.

Germline assignment: CDR1 SGHKS and CDR2 YYEKEE (reference sequence). CDR3 length: 16 residues. Trimming left V 6 bases short and J 0 bases short, with 16 bases between. The 120-subject validation cohort, separate from the approximately 630-subject first cohort, included the donors. A word on this clone: No antigen is known for it.

Only in-frame clones appear in the TCRdb table, and some are missing; sequencing was by immunoSEQ multiplex PCR. The data show some 140,000 clones, 86% seen once. The receptor comes from a man aged 18 to 29 in good health and CMV-seronegative. The chain recombines TRBV5-5 with TRBJ1-5; possibly TRBD1 for D (6 bases). The sequencing input was PBMCs. The CDR3 coding sequence is TGTGCCAGCACCCAGTCAGGGGCCTATAGCAATCAGCCCCAGCATTTT. It codes for CASTQSGAYSNQPQHF. The variable domain in full, with the rest retrieved from reference TRBV5-5 and TRBJ1-5, is DAGVTQSPTHLIKTRGQQVTLRCSPISGHKSVSWYQQVLGQGPQFIFQYYEKEERGRGNFPDRFSARQFPNYSSELNVNALLLGDSALYLCASTQSGAYSNQPQHFGDGTRLSIL.